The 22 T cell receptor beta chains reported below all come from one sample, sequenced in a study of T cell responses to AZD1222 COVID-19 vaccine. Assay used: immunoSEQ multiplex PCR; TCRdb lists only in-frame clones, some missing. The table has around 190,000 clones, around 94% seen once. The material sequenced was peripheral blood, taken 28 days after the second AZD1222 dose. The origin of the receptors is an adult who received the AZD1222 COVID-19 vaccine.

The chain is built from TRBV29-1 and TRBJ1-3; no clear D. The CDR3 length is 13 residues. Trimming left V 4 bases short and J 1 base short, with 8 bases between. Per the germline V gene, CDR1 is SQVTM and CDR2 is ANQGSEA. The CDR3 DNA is TGCAGCGTTGTGTCGGGGTCTGGAAACACCATATATTTT. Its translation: CSVVSGSGNTIYF.

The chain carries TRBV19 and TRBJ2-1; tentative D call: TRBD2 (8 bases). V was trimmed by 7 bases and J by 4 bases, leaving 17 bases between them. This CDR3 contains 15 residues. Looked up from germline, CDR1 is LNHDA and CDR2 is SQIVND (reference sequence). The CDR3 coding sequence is TGTGCCAGTACCCCGGGAGGGGGCGTTTACAATGAGCAGTTCTTC. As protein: CASTPGGGVYNEQFF.

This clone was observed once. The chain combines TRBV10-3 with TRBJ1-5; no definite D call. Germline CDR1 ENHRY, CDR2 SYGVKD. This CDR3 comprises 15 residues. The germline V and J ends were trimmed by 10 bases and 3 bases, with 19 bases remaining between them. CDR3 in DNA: TGTGCCACCATGCTCGGCGCTGGGGACAATCAGCCCCAGCATTTT. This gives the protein CATMLGAGDNQPQHF.

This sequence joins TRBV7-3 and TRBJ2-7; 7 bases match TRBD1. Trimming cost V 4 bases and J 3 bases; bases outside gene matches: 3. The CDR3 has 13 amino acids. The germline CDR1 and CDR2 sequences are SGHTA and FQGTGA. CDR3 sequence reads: CASSSSGGYEQYF. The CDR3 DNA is TGTGCCAGCAGCTCCTCAGGGGGCTACGAGCAGTACTTC.

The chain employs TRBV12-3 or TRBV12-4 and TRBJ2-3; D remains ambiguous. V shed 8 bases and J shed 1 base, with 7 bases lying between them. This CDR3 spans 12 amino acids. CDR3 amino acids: CASGKGTDTQYF. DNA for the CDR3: TGTGCCAGCGGAAAGGGCACAGATACGCAGTATTTT.

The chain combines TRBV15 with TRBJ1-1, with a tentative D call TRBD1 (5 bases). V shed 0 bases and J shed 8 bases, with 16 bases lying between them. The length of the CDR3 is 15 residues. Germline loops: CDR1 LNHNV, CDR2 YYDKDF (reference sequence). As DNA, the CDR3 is TGTGCCACCAGCAGAGATTGGGGCGAGTCAGCCGAAGCTTTCTTT. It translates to CATSRDWGESAEAFF.

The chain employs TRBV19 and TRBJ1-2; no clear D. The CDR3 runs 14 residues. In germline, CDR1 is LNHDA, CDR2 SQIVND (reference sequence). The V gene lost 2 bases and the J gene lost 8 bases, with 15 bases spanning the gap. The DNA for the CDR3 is TGTGCCAGTAGTATAATGTTCCGTGCCAACGGCTACACCTTC. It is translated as CASSIMFRANGYTF.

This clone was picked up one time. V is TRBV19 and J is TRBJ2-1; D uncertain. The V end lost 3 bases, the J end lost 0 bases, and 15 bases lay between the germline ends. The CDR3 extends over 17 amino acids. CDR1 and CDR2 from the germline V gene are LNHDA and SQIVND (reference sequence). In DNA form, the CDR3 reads TGTGCCAGTAGTATTGTACGGATCGAACTCTCCTACAATGAGCAGTTCTTC. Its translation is CASSIVRIELSYNEQFF.

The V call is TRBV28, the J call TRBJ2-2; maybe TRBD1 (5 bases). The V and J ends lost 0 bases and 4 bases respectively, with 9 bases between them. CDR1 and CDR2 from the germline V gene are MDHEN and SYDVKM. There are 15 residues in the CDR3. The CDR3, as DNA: TGTGCCAGCAGTTTATGGACAGCAGGCACCGGGGAGCTGTTTTTT. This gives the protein CASSLWTAGTGELFF.

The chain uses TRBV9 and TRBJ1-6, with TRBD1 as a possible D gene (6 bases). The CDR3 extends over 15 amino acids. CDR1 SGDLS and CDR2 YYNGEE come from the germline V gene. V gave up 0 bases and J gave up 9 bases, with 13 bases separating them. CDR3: CASSVGDRPRSPLHF. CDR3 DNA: TGTGCCAGCAGCGTAGGTGACAGGCCCCGTTCACCCCTCCACTTT.

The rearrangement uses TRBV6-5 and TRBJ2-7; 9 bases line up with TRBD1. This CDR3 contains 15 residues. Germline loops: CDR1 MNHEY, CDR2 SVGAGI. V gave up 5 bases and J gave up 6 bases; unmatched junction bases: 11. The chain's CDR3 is CASSPQGAQGSEQYF. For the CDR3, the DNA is TGTGCCAGCAGTCCACAGGGGGCCCAAGGGTCCGAGCAGTACTTC.

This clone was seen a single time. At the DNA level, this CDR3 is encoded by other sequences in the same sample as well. Written as DNA, the CDR3 is TGTGCCAGCAGTCTAGCGGGGGGGAGCACAGATACGCAGTATTTT. It codes for CASSLAGGSTDTQYF. This chain uses TRBV7-2 with TRBJ2-3, with 12 bases aligning to TRBD2. Germline V gene data show CDR1 as SGHTA and CDR2 as FQGNSA. This CDR3 has 15 amino acids. V was clipped by 6 bases and J by 0 bases; unmatched bases: 1. Drawing the rest from reference TRBV7-2 and TRBJ2-3, the complete variable domain is GAGVSQSPSNKVTEKGKDVELRCDPISGHTALYWYRQSLGQGLEFLIYFQGNSAPDKSGLPSDRFSAERTGGSVSTLTIQRTQQEDSAVYLCASSLAGGSTDTQYFGPGTRLTVL.

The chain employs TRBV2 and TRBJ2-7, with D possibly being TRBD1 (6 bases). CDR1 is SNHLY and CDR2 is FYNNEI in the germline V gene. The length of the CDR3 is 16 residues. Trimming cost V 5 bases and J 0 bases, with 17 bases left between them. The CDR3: CASSTGSVPSSYEQYF. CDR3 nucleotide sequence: TGTGCCAGCAGTACAGGGTCGGTCCCGAGCTCCTACGAGCAGTACTTC.

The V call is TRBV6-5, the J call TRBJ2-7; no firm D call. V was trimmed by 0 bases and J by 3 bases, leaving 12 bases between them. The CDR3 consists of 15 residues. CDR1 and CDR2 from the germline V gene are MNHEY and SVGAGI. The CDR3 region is CASSYSDAARYEQYF. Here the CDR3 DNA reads TGTGCCAGCAGTTACTCCGATGCCGCCCGCTACGAGCAGTACTTC.

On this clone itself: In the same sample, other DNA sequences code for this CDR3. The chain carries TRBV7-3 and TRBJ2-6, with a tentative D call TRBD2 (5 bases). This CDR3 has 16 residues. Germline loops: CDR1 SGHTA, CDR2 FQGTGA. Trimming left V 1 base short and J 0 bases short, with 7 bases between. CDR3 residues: CASSLNGGSGANVLTF. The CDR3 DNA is TGTGCCAGCAGCTTAAATGGAGGCTCTGGGGCCAACGTCCTGACTTTC. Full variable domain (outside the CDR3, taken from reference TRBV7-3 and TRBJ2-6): GAGVSQTPSNKVTEKGKYVELRCDPISGHTALYWYRQSLGQGPEFLIYFQGTGAADDSGLPNDRFFAVRPEGSVSTLKIQRTERGDSAVYLCASSLNGGSGANVLTFGAGSRLTVL.

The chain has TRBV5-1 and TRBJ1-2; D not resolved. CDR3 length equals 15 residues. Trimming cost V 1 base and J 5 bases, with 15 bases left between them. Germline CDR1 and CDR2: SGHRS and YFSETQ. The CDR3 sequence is CASSLLLNPAYGYTF. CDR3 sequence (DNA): TGCGCCAGCAGCTTGCTTCTAAACCCCGCGTATGGCTACACCTTC.

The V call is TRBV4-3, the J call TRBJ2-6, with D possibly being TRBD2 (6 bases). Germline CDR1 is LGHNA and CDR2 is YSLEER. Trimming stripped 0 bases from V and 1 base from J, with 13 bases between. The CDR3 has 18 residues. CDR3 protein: CASSQDSLGGSGANVLTF. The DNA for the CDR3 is TGCGCCAGCAGCCAAGATAGTCTGGGGGGATCTGGGGCCAACGTCCTGACTTTC.

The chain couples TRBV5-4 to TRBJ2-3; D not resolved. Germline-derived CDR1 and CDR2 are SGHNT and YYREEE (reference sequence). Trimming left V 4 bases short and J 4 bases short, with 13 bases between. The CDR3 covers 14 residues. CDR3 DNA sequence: TGTGCCAGCAGCCCCCTCCCATCCTCAGATACGCAGTATTTT. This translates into CASSPLPSSDTQYF.

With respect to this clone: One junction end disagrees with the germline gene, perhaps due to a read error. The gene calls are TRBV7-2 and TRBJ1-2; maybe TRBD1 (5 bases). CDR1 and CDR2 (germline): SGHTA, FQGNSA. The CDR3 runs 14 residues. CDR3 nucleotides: TGTGCCAGCAGCGATGGGGGGACCCGGAGAGTTAAAGCCTTC. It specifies CASSDGGTRRVKAF.

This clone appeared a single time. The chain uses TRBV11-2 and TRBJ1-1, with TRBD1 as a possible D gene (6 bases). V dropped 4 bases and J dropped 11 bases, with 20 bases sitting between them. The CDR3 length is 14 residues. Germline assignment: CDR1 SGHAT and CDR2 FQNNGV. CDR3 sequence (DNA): TGTGCCAGCAGCTCCAGCCAACAGGGATTTTTCGCTTTCTTT. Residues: CASSSSQQGFFAFF.

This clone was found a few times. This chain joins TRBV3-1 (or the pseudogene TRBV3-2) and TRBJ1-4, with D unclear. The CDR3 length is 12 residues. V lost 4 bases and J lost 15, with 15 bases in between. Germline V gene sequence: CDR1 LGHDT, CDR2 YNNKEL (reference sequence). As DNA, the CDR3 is TGTGCCAGCAGCCGCTCCCGGGTCTCCATGTTTTTT. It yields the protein CASSRSRVSMFF.

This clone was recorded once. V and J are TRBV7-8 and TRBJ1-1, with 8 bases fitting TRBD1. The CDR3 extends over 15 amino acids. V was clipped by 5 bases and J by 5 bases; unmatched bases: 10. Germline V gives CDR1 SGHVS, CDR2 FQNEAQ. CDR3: CASSPRTGLGTEAFF. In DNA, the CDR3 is TGTGCCAGCAGCCCCCGGACAGGGTTGGGGACTGAAGCTTTCTTT.